Described below is a single TCR beta chain sequence and its context. This sample was included in a study of blood T cell repertoires in COVID-19. The protocol was immunoSEQ multiplex PCR, while the TCRdb copy is restricted to in-frame clones and leaves out a portion. The sample yields roughly 54,000 clones, under 90% seen once. J was trimmed by 7 bases and V by 4 bases; bases with no gene match: 3. Per the germline V gene, CDR1 is LNHDA and CDR2 is SQIVND (reference sequence). CDR3 length equals 14 residues. The clonotype was recovered from a man in his fifties or sixties with acute or convalescent COVID-19. The sequenced sample was peripheral blood. V is TRBV19 and J is TRBJ1-6; 8 nucleotides agree with TRBD1. The CDR3 loop reads CASSRRDRNSPLHF. DNA for the CDR3: TGTGCCAGTAGTAGACGGGACAGGAATTCACCCCTCCACTTT.